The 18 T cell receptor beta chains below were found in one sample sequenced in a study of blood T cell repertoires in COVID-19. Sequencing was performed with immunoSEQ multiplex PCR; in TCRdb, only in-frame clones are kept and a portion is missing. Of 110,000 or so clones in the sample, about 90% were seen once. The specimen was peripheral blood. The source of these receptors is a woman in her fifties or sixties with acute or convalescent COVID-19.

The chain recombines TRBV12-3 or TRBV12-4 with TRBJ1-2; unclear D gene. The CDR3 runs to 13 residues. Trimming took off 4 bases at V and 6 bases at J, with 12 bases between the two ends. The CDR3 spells CASSSSLRDGYTF. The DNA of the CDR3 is TGTGCCAGCAGTTCCTCTCTGAGGGATGGCTACACCTTC.

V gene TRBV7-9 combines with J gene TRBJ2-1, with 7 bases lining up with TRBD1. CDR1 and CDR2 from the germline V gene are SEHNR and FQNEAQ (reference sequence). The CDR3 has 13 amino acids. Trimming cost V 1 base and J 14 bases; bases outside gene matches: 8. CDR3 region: CASSLEAGTEKFF. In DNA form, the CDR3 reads TGTGCCAGCAGCTTAGAAGCCGGGACAGAAAAGTTCTTC. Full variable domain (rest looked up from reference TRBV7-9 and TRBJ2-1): DTGVSQNPRHKITKRGQNVTFRCDPISEHNRLYWYRQTLGQGPEFLTYFQNEAQLEKSRLLSDRFSAERPKGSFSTLEIQRTEQGDSAMYLCASSLEAGTEKFFGPGTRLTVL.

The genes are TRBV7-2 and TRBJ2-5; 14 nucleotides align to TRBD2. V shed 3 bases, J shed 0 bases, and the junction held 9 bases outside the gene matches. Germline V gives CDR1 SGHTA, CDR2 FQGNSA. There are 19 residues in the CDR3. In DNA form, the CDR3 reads TGTGCCAGCAGCTTCTCCGGGACTAGCGGGAGCGGAAACCAAGAGACCCAGTACTTC. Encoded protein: CASSFSGTSGSGNQETQYF.

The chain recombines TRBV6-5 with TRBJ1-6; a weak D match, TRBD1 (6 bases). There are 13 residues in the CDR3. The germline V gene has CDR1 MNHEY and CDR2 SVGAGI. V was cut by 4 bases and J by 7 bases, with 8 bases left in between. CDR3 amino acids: CASSSDRNSPLHF. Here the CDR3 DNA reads TGTGCCAGCAGTTCCGACAGGAATTCACCCCTCCACTTT.

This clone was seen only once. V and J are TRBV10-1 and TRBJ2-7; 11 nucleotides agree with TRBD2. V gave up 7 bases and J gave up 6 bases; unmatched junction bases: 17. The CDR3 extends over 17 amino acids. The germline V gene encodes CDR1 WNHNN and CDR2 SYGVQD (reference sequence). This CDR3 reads CASTGINPTSGSPEQYF. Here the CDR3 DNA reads TGCGCCAGCACGGGAATCAACCCAACTAGCGGGAGCCCCGAGCAGTACTTC.

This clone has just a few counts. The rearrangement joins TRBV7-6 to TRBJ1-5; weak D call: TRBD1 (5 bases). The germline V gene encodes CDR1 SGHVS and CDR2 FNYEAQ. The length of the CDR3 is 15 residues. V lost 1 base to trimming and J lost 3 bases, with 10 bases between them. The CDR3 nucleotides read TGTGCCAGCAGCTTAGAGGCAGGGCCCAATCAGCCCCAGCATTTT. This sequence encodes CASSLEAGPNQPQHF.

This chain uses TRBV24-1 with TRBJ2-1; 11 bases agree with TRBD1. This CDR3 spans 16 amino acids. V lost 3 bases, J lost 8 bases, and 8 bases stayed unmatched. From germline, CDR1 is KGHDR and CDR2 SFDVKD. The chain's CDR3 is CATSDPGTGGRDEQFF. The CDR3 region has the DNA TGTGCCACCAGTGATCCCGGGACAGGGGGTCGGGATGAGCAGTTCTTC.

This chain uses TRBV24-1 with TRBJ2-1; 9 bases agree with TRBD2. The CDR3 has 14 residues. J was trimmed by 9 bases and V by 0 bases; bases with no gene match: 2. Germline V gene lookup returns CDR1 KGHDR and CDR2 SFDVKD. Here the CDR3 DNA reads TGTGCCACCAGTGATTTGGCTAGCGGGATTGAGCAGTTCTTC. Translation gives CATSDLASGIEQFF.

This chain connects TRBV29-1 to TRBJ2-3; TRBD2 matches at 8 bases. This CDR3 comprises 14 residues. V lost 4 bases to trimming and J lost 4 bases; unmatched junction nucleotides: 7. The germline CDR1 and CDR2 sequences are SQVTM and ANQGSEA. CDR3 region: CSVGYGRGADTQYF. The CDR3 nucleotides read TGCAGCGTTGGGTACGGGCGGGGGGCAGATACGCAGTATTTT.

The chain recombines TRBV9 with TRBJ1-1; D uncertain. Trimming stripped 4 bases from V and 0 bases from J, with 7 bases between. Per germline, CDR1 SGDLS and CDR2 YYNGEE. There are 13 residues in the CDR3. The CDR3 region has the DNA TGTGCCAGCAGCTACGGGTTGAACACTGAAGCTTTCTTT. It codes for CASSYGLNTEAFF.

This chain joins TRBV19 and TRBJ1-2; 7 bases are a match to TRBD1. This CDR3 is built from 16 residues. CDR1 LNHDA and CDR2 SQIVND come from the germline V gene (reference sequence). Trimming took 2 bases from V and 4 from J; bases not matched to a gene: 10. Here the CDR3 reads CASSIMFMAGGYGYTF. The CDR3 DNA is TGTGCCAGTAGTATAATGTTTATGGCAGGGGGCTATGGCTACACCTTC.

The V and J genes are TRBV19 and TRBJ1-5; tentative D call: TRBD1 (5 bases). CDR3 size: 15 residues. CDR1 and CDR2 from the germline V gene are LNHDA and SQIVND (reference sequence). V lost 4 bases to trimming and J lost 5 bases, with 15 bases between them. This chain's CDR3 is CASSRADSTHQPQHF. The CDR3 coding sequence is TGTGCCAGTAGTAGGGCTGACAGCACTCATCAGCCCCAGCATTTT.

The CDR3 region is CASSPGPGQGSREQYF. The CDR3 bases are TGTGCCAGCTCCCCGGGTCCGGGACAGGGTTCCCGCGAGCAGTACTTC. The V call is TRBV18, the J call TRBJ2-7, with TRBD1 identical over 9 bases. The CDR3 runs to 16 residues. Losses at the gene ends were 6 bases for V and 6 bases for J; bases not matched to a gene: 15. Germline assignment: CDR1 KGHSH and CDR2 LQKENI.

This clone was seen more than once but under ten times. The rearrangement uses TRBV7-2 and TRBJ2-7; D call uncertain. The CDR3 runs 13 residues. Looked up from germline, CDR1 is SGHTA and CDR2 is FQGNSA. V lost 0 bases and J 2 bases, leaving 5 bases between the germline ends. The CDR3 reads CASSLAETYEQYF. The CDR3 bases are TGTGCCAGCAGCTTAGCGGAGACCTACGAGCAGTACTTC.

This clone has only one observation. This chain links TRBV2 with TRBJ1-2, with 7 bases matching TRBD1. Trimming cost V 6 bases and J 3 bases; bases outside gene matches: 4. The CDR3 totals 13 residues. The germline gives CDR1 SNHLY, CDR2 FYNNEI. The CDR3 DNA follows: TGTGCCAGCAGCCTCCAGGGGGACTATGGCTACACCTTC. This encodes CASSLQGDYGYTF.

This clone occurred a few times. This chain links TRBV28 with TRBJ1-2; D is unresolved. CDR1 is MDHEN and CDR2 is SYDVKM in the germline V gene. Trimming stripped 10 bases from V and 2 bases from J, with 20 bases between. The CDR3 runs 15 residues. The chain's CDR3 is CATTRLMGANYGYTF. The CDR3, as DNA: TGTGCCACCACCCGCCTGATGGGAGCAAACTATGGCTACACCTTC.

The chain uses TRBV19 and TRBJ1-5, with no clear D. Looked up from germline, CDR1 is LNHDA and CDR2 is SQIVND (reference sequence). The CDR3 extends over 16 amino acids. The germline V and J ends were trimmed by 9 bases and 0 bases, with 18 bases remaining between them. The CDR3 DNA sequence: TGTGCCAGCTCCACTAGGGAAAACTATAGCAATCAGCCCCAGCATTTT. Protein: CASSTRENYSNQPQHF.

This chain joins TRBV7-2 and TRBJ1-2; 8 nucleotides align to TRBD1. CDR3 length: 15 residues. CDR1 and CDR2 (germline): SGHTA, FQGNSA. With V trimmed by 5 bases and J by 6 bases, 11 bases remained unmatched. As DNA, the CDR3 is TGTGCCAGCAGCCAAAGGACAGGGCGGTTTGATGGCTACACCTTC. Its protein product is CASSQRTGRFDGYTF.